The clone carrying this T cell receptor (beta chain) showed up many times. V dropped 8 bases and J dropped 0 bases, with 12 bases sitting between them. The CDR3 extends over 14 amino acids. CDR1 is LNHNV, CDR2 YYDKDF, per germline (reference sequence). This entry comes from a study of human T cells and chemical hapten exposure. Regarding time point: patch test 1, 2 weeks after DPC sensitization. Treatment: therapeutic diphenylcyclopropenone sensitization with weekly scalp DPC. Total RNA was extracted from unfractionated whole blood. In the original analysis: More than 95,000 TCRs per sample was the median, with a range of about 20,000 to 700,000. One entry per CDR3 protein, called by TCRdb with MiXCR from the RACE reads. For this entry, the V and J calls and clone size follow TCRdb and not the study's own pipeline. The table includes some 52,000 distinct CDR3 sequences, about 10% detected once.

The chain recombines TRBV15 with TRBJ2-3, with D perhaps TRBD1 (6 bases). The TCR originated in a woman aged 40 to 50 with alopecia areata. Some clones in this sample may be carry-over from other donors' samples. The sample consisted of whole blood, taken in connection with sensitization to the hapten diphenylcyclopropenone (DPC). The CDR3, as DNA: TGTGCCACCTGGCCTGGGGGCAGCACAGATACGCAGTATTTT. Translation: CATWPGGSTDTQYF. The whole variable domain, filled in from reference TRBV15 and TRBJ2-3, reads DAMVIQNPRYQVTQFGKPVTLSCSQTLNHNVMYWYQQKSSQAPKLLFHYYDKDFNNEADTPDNFQSRRPNTSFCFLDIRSPGLGDTAMYLCATWPGGSTDTQYFGPGTRLTVL.